These T cell receptor beta chains were read from a single sample in a study of control samples from healthy donors and cancer patients. The protocol was immunoSEQ multiplex PCR, while the TCRdb copy is restricted to in-frame clones and leaves out a portion. This repertoire shows approximately 59,000 clones, around 87% found once; its top ten account for about 12%. The sequencing sample was made of PBMCs. The receptors derive from a woman in her fifties or sixties with lung cancer. The conserved cysteine and the conserved F or W are not part of the CDR3 here. The order of the fields is J gene, V gene, CDR3 protein.

TRBJ1-2 TRBV15 ATSRERGEGFAGYT
TRBJ2-2 TRBV19 ASIPGHLNTGELF
TRBJ1-2 TRBV27 ASSPNPRDDYGYT
TRBJ2-1 TRBV11-2 ASSLRGETWINEQF
TRBJ2-1 TRBV3-1/TRBV3-2 ASSQFSTSGRASEQF
TRBJ2-2 TRBV9 ASTDLVGAGELF
TRBJ1-2 TRBV7-2 ASSLFGEEDYGYT
TRBJ2-7 TRBV7-3 ASSSPSSLGTSGRALAGEQY
TRBJ1-5 TRBV3-1/TRBV3-2 ASSQGGPQH
TRBJ2-4 TRBV24-1 ATSDLTSSFQY
TRBJ2-2 TRBV29-1 SVRRGPNTGELF
TRBJ2-3 TRBV7-9 ASSSDRGQRDTQY
TRBJ1-6 TRBV28 AVVEGLSYNSPLH
TRBJ2-7 TRBV5-1 ASSPWTSGAYEQY
TRBJ1-2 TRBV13 ASSAGPRGANYGYT
TRBJ1-5 TRBV9 ASSVSGGSNQPQH
TRBJ1-5 TRBV5-1 ASSLGNNQPQH
TRBJ1-4 TRBV2 ASSGTGEKLF
TRBJ1-5 TRBV5-1 ASRAGGGGANQPQH
TRBJ1-1 TRBV5-1 ASNWAEGVNTEAF
TRBJ1-4 TRBV30 AWSGPRQGPEKLF
TRBJ2-3 TRBV7-9 ASSLGGARALDTQY
TRBJ2-1 TRBV7-3 ASSPQSSSYNEQF
TRBJ2-3 TRBV9 ASSVDLGTGTDTQY
TRBJ2-1 TRBV20-1 SASSAGGTYNEQF
TRBJ2-1 TRBV5-6 ASSFAGAKDYNEQF
TRBJ1-1 TRBV6-5 ASSYTANTEAF
TRBJ1-1 TRBV15 ATRRQGANTEAF
TRBJ2-1 TRBV29-1 SVATMVSNEQF
TRBJ2-5 TRBV11-1 ASSRGRTQY
TRBJ2-3 TRBV3-1/TRBV3-2 ATLGTADTQY
TRBJ1-5 TRBV19 ASSIWRAGISNQPQH
TRBJ2-3 TRBV9 ASSVNPTTDTQY
TRBJ1-1 TRBV12-3/TRBV12-4 ASSSTVNTEAF
TRBJ1-1 TRBV27 ASSTTTGYAEAF
TRBJ2-3 TRBV19 ASSPRTDTQY
TRBJ1-1 TRBV2 ASSRDRGAEAF
TRBJ2-7 TRBV7-8 ASSLATSGGAYEQY
TRBJ1-5 TRBV15 ATSPPGQGHQPQH
TRBJ2-7 TRBV10-1 ASSAGGPSYEQY
TRBJ2-2 TRBV7-9 ASSIGTTRNTGELF
TRBJ2-7 TRBV12-1 ASSSTVSYEQY
TRBJ2-5 TRBV5-5 ASSLVTGGKSAWETQY
TRBJ2-1 TRBV14 ASSQSSGAYNEQF
TRBJ1-4 TRBV30 AWSTGTPRREKLF
TRBJ1-3 TRBV12-3/TRBV12-4 ASSLGGENTIY
TRBJ2-2 TRBV12-5 ASGCGRGGTNTGELF
TRBJ2-7 TRBV5-1 ASSLAGEQY